The next 31 T cell receptor beta chains were all read from a single sample in a study of neoadjuvant anti-PD-1 for oral cavity cancer. Only in-frame clones appear in the TCRdb table, and some are missing; sequencing was by immunoSEQ multiplex PCR. The table records about 7,100 clones, about 55% of them present only once. The starting material was tumor tissue, obtained before nivolumab (anti-PD-1) treatment. These receptors originate from a person between 35 and 79 years old with oral cavity squamous cell carcinoma.

The V call is TRBV27, the J call TRBJ2-6; D remains ambiguous. The germline gives CDR1 MNHEY, CDR2 SMNVEV (reference sequence). Trimming left V 7 bases short and J 1 base short, with 17 bases between. The CDR3 extends over 17 amino acids. CDR3 in amino acids: CASKSLILLSGANVLTF. DNA for the CDR3: TGTGCCAGCAAATCCCTGATCCTTCTTTCTGGGGCCAACGTCCTGACTTTC.

V is TRBV10-3 and J is TRBJ1-4; 7 bases line up with TRBD1. V shed 6 bases and J 5 bases; nucleotides not matched to a gene: 6. The CDR3 has 14 residues. CDR1 ENHRY and CDR2 SYGVKD come from the germline V gene. The CDR3 nucleotides are TGTGCCATCAGGAAGGACAGGACGAATGAAAAACTGTTTTTT. Amino acids: CAIRKDRTNEKLFF.

The chain couples TRBV5-1 to TRBJ2-3; 11 bases match TRBD2. Germline-derived CDR1 and CDR2 are SGHRS and YFSETQ. After removal of 1 base from V and 3 bases from J, the junction contained 10 bases not matched to a gene. This CDR3 is built from 18 residues. The CDR3 loop reads CASSLLSLSGRGTDTQYF. DNA of the CDR3: TGCGCCAGCAGCTTGCTCTCCCTTAGCGGGAGGGGGACAGATACGCAGTATTTT.

The chain has TRBV19 and TRBJ2-2; 7 bases fit TRBD1. Germline loops: CDR1 LNHDA, CDR2 SQIVND (reference sequence). This CDR3 contains 12 residues. V shed 7 bases and J 6 bases; nucleotides not matched to a gene: 2. The CDR3 reads CASMTGSGELFF. The CDR3 nucleotides are TGTGCCAGTATGACAGGGTCCGGGGAGCTGTTTTTT.

This chain uses TRBV19 with TRBJ1-3; D is possibly TRBD1 (5 bases). This CDR3 is built from 16 residues. V shed 3 bases and J shed 0 bases, with 12 bases lying between them. Per the germline V gene, CDR1 is LNHDA and CDR2 is SQIVND (reference sequence). CDR3 amino acids: CASSMGTGTSGNTIYF. CDR3 DNA sequence: TGTGCCAGTAGTATGGGAACAGGAACCTCTGGAAACACCATATATTTT.

The rearrangement links TRBV7-7 to TRBJ1-3; D uncertain. Trimming pared 1 base from V and 0 bases from J, leaving 7 bases between. In germline, CDR1 is SSHAT, CDR2 FNYEAQ (reference sequence). The CDR3 runs to 15 residues. CDR3 bases: TGTGCCAGCAGCTTAGGTCCAGGCTCTGGAAACACCATATATTTT. This encodes CASSLGPGSGNTIYF.

The sample holds a few counts of this clone. The chain has TRBV5-1 and TRBJ2-7; D unresolved. Germline assignment: CDR1 SGHRS and CDR2 YFSETQ. The V and J ends lost 5 bases and 0 bases respectively, with 12 bases between them. The length of the CDR3 is 14 residues. CDR3 residues: CASSSPGNSYEQYF. CDR3 coding DNA: TGCGCCAGCAGTTCGCCAGGAAACTCCTACGAGCAGTACTTC.

The V and J genes are TRBV28 and TRBJ2-1; 11 bases line up with TRBD2. From germline, CDR1 is MDHEN and CDR2 SYDVKM. J was trimmed by 7 bases and V by 6 bases; bases with no gene match: 8. The CDR3 runs 15 residues. CDR3 sequence (DNA): TGTGCCAGCAGCCCACTAGCGGGAGTATTTAATGAGCAGTTCTTC. Residues: CASSPLAGVFNEQFF.

The J gene is TRBJ1-3, the V gene TRBV7-2; 11 bases line up with TRBD1. The CDR3 runs 15 residues. Germline V lookup: CDR1 SGHTA, CDR2 FQGNSA. With 4 bases clipped from V and 2 bases from J, the junction kept 1 base outside the gene matches. Here the CDR3 reads CASSSGQGAGNTIYF. Written as DNA, the CDR3 is TGTGCCAGCAGCTCGGGACAGGGGGCTGGAAACACCATATATTTT.

J is TRBJ1-1 and V is TRBV27; D is ambiguous. Germline loops: CDR1 MNHEY, CDR2 SMNVEV (reference sequence). Trimming shortened V by 2 bases and J by 4 bases, and 17 bases separated the two germline ends. The CDR3 has 16 amino acids. The CDR3 loop reads CASSLMYTLVSTEAFF. For the CDR3, the DNA is TGTGCCAGCAGTTTAATGTACACACTTGTGAGCACTGAAGCTTTCTTT.

This chain joins TRBV27 and TRBJ1-5; D is ambiguous. The CDR3 extends over 14 amino acids. The germline gives CDR1 MNHEY, CDR2 SMNVEV (reference sequence). Between the trimmed V and J ends, which lost 3 bases and 6 bases, there was a span of 12 bases. The CDR3: CASSFSDSGQPQHF. The CDR3 nucleotides read TGTGCCAGCAGTTTCTCGGACTCTGGTCAGCCCCAGCATTTT.

This clone turned up a few times. V and J are TRBV7-6 and TRBJ2-1; 7 nucleotides agree with TRBD2. Germline V gene data show CDR1 as SGHVS and CDR2 as FNYEAQ. After removal of 0 bases from V and 7 bases from J, the junction contained 6 bases not matched to a gene. CDR3 length: 15 amino acids. CDR3 sequence: CASSLAEAGANEQFF. CDR3 in DNA: TGTGCCAGCAGCTTAGCGGAGGCGGGAGCTAATGAGCAGTTCTTC.

The genes are TRBV19 and TRBJ2-7; 9 bases line up with TRBD1. The CDR3 spans 14 residues. Germline CDR1 is LNHDA and CDR2 is SQIVND (reference sequence). Trimming cost V 5 bases and J 9 bases; bases outside gene matches: 11. This chain's CDR3 is CASSAGQGSVGQYF. The CDR3 DNA is TGTGCCAGTAGTGCTGGACAGGGGTCGGTGGGGCAGTACTTC.

In this sample, this clone turned up a few times. V gene TRBV5-5 combines with J gene TRBJ2-7; no reliable D call. Per germline, CDR1 SGHKS and CDR2 YYEKEE (reference sequence). This CDR3 is built from 13 residues. Trimming shortened V by 9 bases and J by 4 bases, and 17 bases separated the two germline ends. The CDR3 protein is CATRVATDYEQYF. The CDR3 DNA follows: TGTGCCACGCGTGTGGCTACGGATTACGAGCAGTACTTC.

The chain links TRBV29-1 to TRBJ1-6, with 9 positions matching TRBD1. Germline-derived CDR1 and CDR2 are SQVTM and ANQGSEA. The ends lost 6 bases at V and 7 bases at J; junction bases unmatched: 4. This CDR3 region has 13 residues. In DNA, the CDR3 is TGCAGCGTAGGACAGGGGATGAATTCACCCCTCCACTTT. As protein: CSVGQGMNSPLHF.

CDR3 DNA sequence: TGTGCCAGCAGCTTAGTGGGTAGCGGTCGTCAAGAGACCCAGTACTTC. Translated, it gives CASSLVGSGRQETQYF. The chain is built from TRBV7-2 and TRBJ2-5, with D possibly being TRBD2 (6 bases). This CDR3 has 16 amino acids. Between the trimmed V and J ends, which lost 1 base and 2 bases, there was a span of 14 bases. CDR1 is SGHTA, CDR2 FQGNSA, per germline.

The sample holds a few counts of this clone. This chain joins TRBV18 and TRBJ1-1; TRBD1 matches 12 bases. The V gene's germline CDR1 is KGHSH and CDR2 LQKENI. The junction had 11 bases not matched to a gene; V was cut back by 6 bases and J by 9 bases. This CDR3 has 15 amino acids. The CDR3 DNA follows: TGTGCCAGCTCCCTTGAGGGACAGGGGGCGGTCAAAGCTTTCTTT. As protein: CASSLEGQGAVKAFF.

This sequence joins TRBV6-5 and TRBJ2-5; no reliable D call. The V end was cut by 4 bases, the J end by 4 bases, with 4 bases between. The CDR3 has 11 residues. The V gene's germline CDR1 is MNHEY and CDR2 SVGAGI. The CDR3 DNA reads TGTGCCAGCAGTTTCGGAGAGACCCAGTACTTC. As protein: CASSFGETQYF.

The chain is built from TRBV9 and TRBJ2-2; 9 bases match TRBD1. This CDR3 contains 16 residues. The germline gives CDR1 SGDLS, CDR2 YYNGEE. The ends lost 1 base at V and 5 bases at J; junction bases unmatched: 6. In DNA, the CDR3 is TGTGCCAGCAGCGTATCACAGGGGGCGCTGACCGGGGAGCTGTTTTTT. Its translation is CASSVSQGALTGELFF.

V gene TRBV6-5 combines with J gene TRBJ1-6; perhaps TRBD1 as D (6 bases). The CDR3 has 14 amino acids. V lost 5 bases, J lost 5 bases, and 10 bases lay in between. Germline CDR1 is MNHEY and CDR2 is SVGAGI. The CDR3 nucleotides read TGTGCCAGCAGTCGGACAGAGCATAATTCACCCCTCCACTTT. Translating it yields CASSRTEHNSPLHF.

V usage is TRBV2 and J usage is TRBJ2-7, with TRBD1 matching 9 bases. The germline V gene has CDR1 SNHLY and CDR2 FYNNEI. The CDR3 sequence is 15 residues long. V lost 6 bases, J lost 5 bases, and 11 bases stayed unmatched. The CDR3 nucleotides read TGTGCCAGCAGGCAATCCGGGACAGGGAAAAACGAGCAGTACTTC. Amino acid sequence: CASRQSGTGKNEQYF.

The gene calls are TRBV6-1 and TRBJ2-3; D remains unclear. V was shortened by 1 base and J by 2 bases, with 7 bases between the two germline ends. The germline CDR1 and CDR2 sequences are MNHNS and SASEGT. This CDR3 spans 14 amino acids. The CDR3: CASSEGRFTDTQYF. The CDR3 DNA sequence: TGTGCCAGCAGTGAAGGACGATTCACAGATACGCAGTATTTT.

The chain employs TRBV23-1 and TRBJ2-1; TRBD2 matches at 7 bases. TRBV23-1 is assigned to the ORF class and has an uncertain function. Trimming took 3 bases from V and 1 from J; bases not matched to a gene: 15. The CDR3 extends over 19 amino acids. CDR3 sequence: CASSHARGTTWGSYNEQFF. The CDR3, as DNA: TGCGCCAGCAGTCACGCCCGGGGGACTACCTGGGGATCCTACAATGAGCAGTTCTTC.

This clone was recorded only once. CDR3 in amino acids: CASSPGDRMGEKLFF. The CDR3, as DNA: TGTGCCAGCAGCCCCGGGGACCGGATGGGAGAAAAACTGTTTTTT. The chain joins TRBV7-9 to TRBJ1-4, with TRBD1 as a possible D gene (5 bases). V was cut by 5 bases and J by 8 bases, with 18 bases left in between. Germline V gene sequence: CDR1 SEHNR, CDR2 FQNEAQ (reference sequence). This CDR3 has 15 amino acids.

The sample holds a few counts of this clone. Here the CDR3 reads CASSPLRYGYTF. CDR3 sequence (DNA): TGTGCCAGTAGTCCCCTTCGCTATGGCTACACCTTC. V gene TRBV19 combines with J gene TRBJ1-2; D remains ambiguous. Germline V gives CDR1 LNHDA, CDR2 SQIVND (reference sequence). Trimming pared 5 bases from V and 4 bases from J, leaving 8 bases between. There are 12 residues in the CDR3.

This chain links TRBV5-1 with TRBJ1-1; D gene ambiguous. V gave up 0 bases and J gave up 1 base, with 7 bases separating them. CDR3 size: 14 residues. Germline-derived CDR1 and CDR2 are SGHRS and YFSETQ. The DNA for the CDR3 is TGCGCCAGCAGCTTGGCCGGGAGGAACACTGAAGCTTTCTTT. This gives the protein CASSLAGRNTEAFF. Based on the CDR3 plus reference TRBV5-1 and TRBJ1-1, the full variable domain is KAGVTQTPRYLIKTRGQQVTLSCSPISGHRSVSWYQQTPGQGLQFLFEYFSETQRNKGNFPGRFSGRQFSNSRSEMNVSTLELGDSALYLCASSLAGRNTEAFFGQGTRLTVV.

This chain joins TRBV7-3 and TRBJ2-1; TRBD1 might be the D (5 bases). This CDR3 is built from 15 residues. Germline assignment: CDR1 SGHTA and CDR2 FQGTGA. Trimming removed 2 bases from V and 7 bases from J, with 15 bases in between. The DNA of the CDR3 is TGTGCCAGCAGCTTACGCTGGGGCCAAGCTAATGAGCAGTTCTTC. Its translation is CASSLRWGQANEQFF.

This clone was found a few times. The rearrangement uses TRBV27 and TRBJ2-1; 12 bases fit TRBD2. The CDR3 has 15 amino acids. The germline CDR1 and CDR2 sequences are MNHEY and SMNVEV (reference sequence). V gave up 2 bases and J gave up 9 bases; unmatched junction bases: 5. The CDR3 bases are TGTGCCAGCAGTTTAGACCTAGCGGGAGGGCGTGAGCAGTTCTTC. Translation: CASSLDLAGGREQFF.

In nucleotides, the CDR3 is TGTGCCAGCAAAGGGGGCGAGTATAATTCACCCCTCCACTTT. Its protein product is CASKGGEYNSPLHF. The V call is TRBV27, the J call TRBJ1-6, with 7 bases that match TRBD1. Germline V gene sequence: CDR1 MNHEY, CDR2 SMNVEV (reference sequence). Trimming at V came to 7 bases and at J to 4 bases, leaving 4 bases not matched to a gene. This CDR3 contains 14 residues.

The V and J genes are TRBV19 and TRBJ2-1; 9 nucleotides align to TRBD2. The junction had 13 bases not matched to a gene; V was cut back by 3 bases and J by 10 bases. Germline CDR1 reads LNHDA; CDR2 reads SQIVND (reference sequence). This CDR3 comprises 16 residues. The CDR3 DNA reads as TGTGCCAGTAGTATGGGGCGTGGGACTAGCATCATAGAGCAGTTCTTC. It is translated as CASSMGRGTSIIEQFF.

This clone was detected once. The J gene is TRBJ2-2, the V gene TRBV11-1; 7 nucleotides line up with TRBD1. Germline V gene data show CDR1 as SGHAT and CDR2 as FQDESV (reference sequence). V shed 6 bases, J shed 3 bases, and the junction held 4 bases outside the gene matches. This CDR3 region has 14 residues. CDR3 sequence: CASRGGGYTGELFF. In DNA, the CDR3 is TGTGCCAGCAGAGGGGGCGGGTACACCGGGGAGCTGTTTTTT.